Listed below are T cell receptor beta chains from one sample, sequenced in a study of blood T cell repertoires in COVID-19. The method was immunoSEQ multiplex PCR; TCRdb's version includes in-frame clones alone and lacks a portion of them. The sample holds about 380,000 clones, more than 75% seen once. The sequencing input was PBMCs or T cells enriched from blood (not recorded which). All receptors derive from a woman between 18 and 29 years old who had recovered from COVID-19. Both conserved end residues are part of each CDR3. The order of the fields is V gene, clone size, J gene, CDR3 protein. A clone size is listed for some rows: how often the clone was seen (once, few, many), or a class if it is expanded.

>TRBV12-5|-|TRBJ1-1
CASGLSVWFGAFF
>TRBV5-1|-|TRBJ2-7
CASSRSPGQGMAYEQYF
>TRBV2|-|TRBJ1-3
CASSEGQGYGNTIYF
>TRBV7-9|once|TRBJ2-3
CASSLGSGDTQYF
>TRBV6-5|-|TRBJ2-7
CASSSQQDSYEQYF
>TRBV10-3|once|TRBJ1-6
CAISTGAGPSPLHF
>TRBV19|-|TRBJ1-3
CASTLGGSGNTIYF
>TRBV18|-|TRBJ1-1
CASSPQGDWVNTEAFF
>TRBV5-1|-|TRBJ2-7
CASSSLAMGQGSYEQYF
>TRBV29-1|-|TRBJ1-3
CSVETTSDRGHNTIYF